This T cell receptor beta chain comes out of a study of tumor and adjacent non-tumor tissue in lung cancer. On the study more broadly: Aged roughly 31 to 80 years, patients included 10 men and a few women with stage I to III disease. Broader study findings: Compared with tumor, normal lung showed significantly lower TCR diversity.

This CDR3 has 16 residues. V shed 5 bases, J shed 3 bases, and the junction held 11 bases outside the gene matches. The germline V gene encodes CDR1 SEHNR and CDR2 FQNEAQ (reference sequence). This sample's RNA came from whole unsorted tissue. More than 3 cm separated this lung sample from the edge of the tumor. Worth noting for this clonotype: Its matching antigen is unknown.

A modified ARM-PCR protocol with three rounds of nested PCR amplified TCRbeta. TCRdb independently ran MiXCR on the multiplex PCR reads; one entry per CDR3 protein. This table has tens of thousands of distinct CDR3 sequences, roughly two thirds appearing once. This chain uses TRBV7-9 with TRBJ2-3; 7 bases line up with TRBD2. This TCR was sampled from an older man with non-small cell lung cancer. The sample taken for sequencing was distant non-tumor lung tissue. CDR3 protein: CASSPRSWTSTDTQYF. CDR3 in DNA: TGTGCCAGCAGCCCCCGGTCGTGGACTAGTACAGATACGCAGTATTTT.